These 6 T cell receptor beta chains were all obtained from the same sample, sequenced in a study of human T cells and chemical hapten exposure (dated by TCRdb to about 2021). Library preparation employed RACE. Instrument used: NextSeq 500. TCRdb trimmed public reads at Q25 via fastp, called clones via MiXCR and kept in-frame beta chains. Rows matching on CDR3 protein sequence are summarized as one entry with the most common DNA and genes. The sample yields around 200,000 distinct CDR3 sequences; 24% were counted once. The ten most abundant clones make up approximately 2.5% of the sample. The time point label corresponds to: patch test 3, about 24 weeks after DPC sensitization. The treatment or condition label, as the study defines it: therapeutic diphenylcyclopropenone sensitization with weekly scalp DPC. The source material was whole blood, sampled in connection with sensitization to the hapten diphenylcyclopropenone (DPC). The receptors here all came from a woman aged 35 to 49 with alopecia areata. Some clones in this sample may be carry-over from other donors' samples.

The V gene is TRBV5-4, the J gene TRBJ2-2; D ambiguous. The germline V gene encodes CDR1 SGHNT and CDR2 YYREEE (reference sequence). V shed 4 bases and J shed 5 bases, with 9 bases lying between them. CDR3 length: 13 amino acids. The CDR3, as DNA: TGTGCCAGCAGCCCCTACGGGACCGGGGAGCTGTTTTTT. Translating gives CASSPYGTGELFF.

V usage is TRBV7-9 and J usage is TRBJ1-5; TRBD1 might be the D (5 bases). V lost 5 bases and J 0 bases, leaving 14 bases between the germline ends. The V gene's germline CDR1 is SEHNR and CDR2 FQNEAQ (reference sequence). CDR3 size: 16 residues. The CDR3 DNA sequence: TGTGCCAGCAGCGGGACGCAGGCTTATAGCAATCAGCCCCAGCATTTT. Its protein product is CASSGTQAYSNQPQHF.

This clonotype occurred many times. The chain has TRBV4-1 and TRBJ2-6, with a weak D call TRBD2 (6 bases). CDR3 size: 17 residues. V lost 0 bases and J lost 0, with 9 bases in between. Germline V gene lookup returns CDR1 MGHRA and CDR2 YSYEKL. CDR3 DNA: TGCGCCAGCAGCCAAGAGGGAGGTCCCTCTGGGGCCAACGTCCTGACTTTC. Its translation is CASSQEGGPSGANVLTF.

This clonotype was seen repeatedly, ten times or more. This sequence joins TRBV20-1 and TRBJ2-3, with TRBD2 identical over 9 bases. The J segment lost 7 bases and the V segment lost 6 bases, leaving 14 bases of the junction unmatched. This CDR3 contains 15 residues. Germline V lookup: CDR1 DFQATT, CDR2 SNEGSKA (reference sequence). CDR3 coding DNA: TGCAGTGCCGCGAACCGCGGGAGGGCCCTAAATACGCAGTATTTT. Translated, it gives CSAANRGRALNTQYF.

The chain recombines TRBV5-5 with TRBJ2-7; D tentatively fits TRBD1 or TRBD2 (5 bases each). The CDR3 runs 15 residues. Germline assignment: CDR1 SGHKS and CDR2 YYEKEE (reference sequence). The V gene lost 2 bases and the J gene lost 3 bases, with 15 bases spanning the gap. The CDR3 nucleotides read TGTGCCAGCAGCTTCTCACGGGGCCCCTTCTACGAGCAGTACTTC. It yields the protein CASSFSRGPFYEQYF.

This clonotype was seen more than once but under ten times. The chain combines TRBV7-9 with TRBJ1-1; unclear D gene. Germline V gene data show CDR1 as SEHNR and CDR2 as FQNEAQ (reference sequence). The germline V and J ends were trimmed by 4 bases and 1 base, with 13 bases remaining between them. The length of the CDR3 is 15 residues. CDR3 nucleotides: TGTGCCAGCAGCTGGGTCGAGCTCTCGAACACTGAAGCTTTCTTT. It codes for CASSWVELSNTEAFF.